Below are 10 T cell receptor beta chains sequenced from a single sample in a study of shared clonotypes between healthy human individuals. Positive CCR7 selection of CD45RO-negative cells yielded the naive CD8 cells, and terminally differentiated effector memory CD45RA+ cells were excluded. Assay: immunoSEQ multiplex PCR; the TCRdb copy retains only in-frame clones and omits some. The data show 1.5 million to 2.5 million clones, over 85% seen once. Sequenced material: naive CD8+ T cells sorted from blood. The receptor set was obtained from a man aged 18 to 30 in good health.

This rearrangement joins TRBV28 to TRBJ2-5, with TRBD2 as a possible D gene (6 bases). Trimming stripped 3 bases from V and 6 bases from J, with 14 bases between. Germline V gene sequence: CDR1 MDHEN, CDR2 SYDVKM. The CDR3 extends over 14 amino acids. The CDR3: CASSFPGDGKTQYF. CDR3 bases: TGTGCCAGCAGTTTCCCGGGGGATGGCAAGACCCAGTACTTC.

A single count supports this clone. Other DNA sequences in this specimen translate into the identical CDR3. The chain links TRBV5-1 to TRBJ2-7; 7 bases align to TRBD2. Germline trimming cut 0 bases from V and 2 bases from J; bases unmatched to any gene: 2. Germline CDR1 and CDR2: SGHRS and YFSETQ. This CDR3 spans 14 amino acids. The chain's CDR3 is CASSLEGLTYEQYF. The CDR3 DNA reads TGCGCCAGCAGCTTGGAGGGACTAACCTACGAGCAGTACTTC.

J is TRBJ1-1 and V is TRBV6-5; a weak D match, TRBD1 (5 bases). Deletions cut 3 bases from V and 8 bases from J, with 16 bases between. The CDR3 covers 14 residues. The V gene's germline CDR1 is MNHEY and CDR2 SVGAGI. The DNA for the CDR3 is TGTGCCAGCAGTTATTACCGGGGCCTTTCGGAAGCTTTCTTT. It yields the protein CASSYYRGLSEAFF.

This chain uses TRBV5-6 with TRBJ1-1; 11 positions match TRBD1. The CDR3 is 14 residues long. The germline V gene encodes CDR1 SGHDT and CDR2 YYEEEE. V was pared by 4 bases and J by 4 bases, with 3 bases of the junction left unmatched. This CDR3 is CASSGTGGGTEAFF. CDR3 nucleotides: TGTGCCAGCAGCGGGACAGGGGGAGGCACTGAAGCTTTCTTT.

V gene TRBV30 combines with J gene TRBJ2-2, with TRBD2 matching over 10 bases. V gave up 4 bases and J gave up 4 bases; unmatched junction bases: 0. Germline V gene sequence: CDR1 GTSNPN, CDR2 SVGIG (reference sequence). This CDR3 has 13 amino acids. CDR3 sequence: CAWTSGGTGELFF. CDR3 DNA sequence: TGTGCCTGGACTAGCGGGGGCACCGGGGAGCTGTTTTTT. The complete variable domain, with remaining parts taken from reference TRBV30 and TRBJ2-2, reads SQTIHQWPATLVQPVGSPLSLECTVEGTSNPNLYWYRQAAGRGLQLLFYSVGIGQISSEVPQNLSASRPQDRQFILSSKKLLLSDSGFYLCAWTSGGTGELFFGEGSRLTVL.

CDR3 loop: CATSRDPLLAGGPETQYF. CDR3 DNA: TGTGCCACCAGCAGAGATCCTTTACTGGCGGGAGGGCCAGAGACCCAGTACTTC. The chain joins TRBV15 to TRBJ2-5; 9 positions match TRBD2. Unmatched junction bases numbered 12, after V lost 0 bases and J lost 4 bases. Germline V gene lookup returns CDR1 LNHNV and CDR2 YYDKDF (reference sequence). This CDR3 region has 18 residues.

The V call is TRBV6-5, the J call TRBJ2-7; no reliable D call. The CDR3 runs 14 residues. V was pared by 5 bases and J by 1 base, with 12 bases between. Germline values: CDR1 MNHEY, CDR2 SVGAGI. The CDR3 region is CASSPTTESYEQYF. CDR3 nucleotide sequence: TGTGCCAGCAGTCCCACGACGGAATCCTACGAGCAGTACTTC.

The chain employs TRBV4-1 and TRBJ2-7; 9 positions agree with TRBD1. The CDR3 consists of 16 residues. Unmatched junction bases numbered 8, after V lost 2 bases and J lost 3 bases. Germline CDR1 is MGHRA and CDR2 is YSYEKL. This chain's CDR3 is CASSQRTGTGIYEQYF. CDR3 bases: TGCGCCAGCAGCCAACGCACCGGGACAGGGATCTACGAGCAGTACTTC.

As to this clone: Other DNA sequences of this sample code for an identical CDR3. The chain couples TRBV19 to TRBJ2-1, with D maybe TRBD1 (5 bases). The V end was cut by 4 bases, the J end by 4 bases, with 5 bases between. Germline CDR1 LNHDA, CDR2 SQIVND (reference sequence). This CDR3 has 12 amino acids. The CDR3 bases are TGTGCCAGTAGTAAGGGGTACAATGAGCAGTTCTTC. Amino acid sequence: CASSKGYNEQFF.

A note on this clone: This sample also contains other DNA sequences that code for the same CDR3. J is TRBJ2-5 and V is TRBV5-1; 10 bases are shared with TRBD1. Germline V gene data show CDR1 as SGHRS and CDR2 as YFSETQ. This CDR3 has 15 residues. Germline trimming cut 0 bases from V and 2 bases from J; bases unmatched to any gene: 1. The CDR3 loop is CASSLEGQGQETQYF. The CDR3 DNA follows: TGCGCCAGCAGCTTGGAGGGACAGGGGCAAGAGACCCAGTACTTC.